This T cell receptor beta chain was captured by sequencing in a study of regulatory T cells in long-lasting Graves disease. Study in general: Patients with new Graves' disease had used antithyroid drugs below 3 months.

Noted time point: newly diagnosed GD, antithyroid drugs for less than 3 months. Extracted RNA from PBMCs served as the source of the TCR library. HTBI primers from iRepertoire and Arm-PCR of CDR3 regions yielded the TCR beta libraries. TCRdb fed the multiplex PCR reads into MiXCR, producing one record per CDR3 protein. The table lists hundreds of thousands of distinct CDR3 sequences, 15% to 20% of them singletons. In this sample, this clonotype turned up many times. V was shortened by 4 bases and J by 3 bases, with 13 bases between the two germline ends. Looked up from germline, CDR1 is SGHRS and CDR2 is YFSETQ. This CDR3 has 15 residues. This sample was also put to use in a study of T cells in Graves' hyperthyroidism and ophthalmopathy. That source reports: Diagnosis relied on clinical symptoms, serum thyroxine and TRAb, thyroid ultrasound and orbital computed tomography.

This clonotype was obtained from a woman in her twenties or thirties with Graves disease. V gene TRBV5-1 combines with J gene TRBJ2-2, with D perhaps matching TRBD1 (5 bases). Sequencing used peripheral blood mononuclear cells (PBMCs), obtained at new diagnosis, from a patient treated with antithyroid drugs. CDR3 DNA: TGCGCCAGCAGCGAGAGAGACAGTTACACCGGGGAGCTGTTTTTT. Protein product: CASSERDSYTGELFF.